The 10 T cell receptor beta chains in this list originate from one sample, sequenced in a study of technical replicates of blood from several donors. The assay was immunoSEQ multiplex PCR, and TCRdb's table has in-frame clones only and misses some. The sample shows about 75,000 clones, around 97% of them seen only once. The sequenced sample was T cells isolated from PBMCs. Receptor source: a human donor in good health.

V is TRBV9 and J is TRBJ2-2, with D possibly matching TRBD2 (5 bases). CDR1 and CDR2 (germline): SGDLS, YYNGEE. CDR3 length: 16 amino acids. The germline V and J ends were trimmed by 5 bases and 2 bases, with 16 bases remaining between them. In DNA, the CDR3 is TGTGCCAGCAGTCCAAGGTTGCGGGTAAACACCGGGGAGCTGTTTTTT. Translating it yields CASSPRLRVNTGELFF.

The gene calls are TRBV7-9 and TRBJ2-3; 10 positions agree with TRBD1. The CDR3 sequence is 16 residues long. The V and J ends lost 8 bases and 3 bases, in that order; junction bases with no gene match: 11. Germline V CDR1 and CDR2: SEHNR, FQNEAQ (reference sequence). Written as DNA, the CDR3 is TGTGCCAGCTTCAAGGGGCGGGGACAGGGGACAGATACGCAGTATTTT. This translates into CASFKGRGQGTDTQYF.

The chain uses TRBV15 and TRBJ1-5, with 7 positions matching TRBD1. Trimming removed 3 bases from V and 3 bases from J; junction bases left unmatched: 8. Germline V gene data show CDR1 as LNHNV and CDR2 as YYDKDF (reference sequence). The CDR3 is made up of 16 amino acids. In DNA, the CDR3 is TGTGCCACCAGCAGTGCCGGGACAGCACCCAATCAGCCCCAGCATTTT. It yields the protein CATSSAGTAPNQPQHF.

J is TRBJ1-5 and V is TRBV6-5; D is possibly TRBD1 (6 bases). Trimming took off 6 bases at V and 5 bases at J, with 11 bases between the two ends. Germline CDR1 is MNHEY and CDR2 is SVGAGI. CDR3 length equals 13 residues. Written as DNA, the CDR3 is TGTGCCAGCAGCCGGACAGTTGATCAGCCCCAGCATTTT. Translating gives CASSRTVDQPQHF.

In nucleotides, the CDR3 is TGCGCCAGCAGCTTGGAAGGGGTCGGGGGCTACACCTTC. Translation gives CASSLEGVGGYTF. The rearrangement links TRBV5-1 to TRBJ1-2, with D possibly matching TRBD1 (5 bases). V was shortened by 0 bases and J by 8 bases, with 11 bases between the two germline ends. This CDR3 region has 13 residues. Germline lookup yields CDR1 SGHRS and CDR2 YFSETQ. Full variable domain (remainder filled in from reference TRBV5-1 and TRBJ1-2): KAGVTQTPRYLIKTRGQQVTLSCSPISGHRSVSWYQQTPGQGLQFLFEYFSETQRNKGNFPGRFSGRQFSNSRSEMNVSTLELGDSALYLCASSLEGVGGYTFGSGTRLTVV.

V usage is TRBV13 and J usage is TRBJ1-2; the match to TRBD1 covers 8 bases. The CDR3 covers 15 residues. Germline values: CDR1 PRHDT, CDR2 FYEKMQ (reference sequence). The J segment lost 4 bases and the V segment lost 0 bases, leaving 4 bases of the junction unmatched. The CDR3 nucleotides are TGTGCCAGCAGCTTAGGGGACAGGGAGGTCTATGGCTACACCTTC. This sequence encodes CASSLGDREVYGYTF.

The chain has TRBV5-4 and TRBJ2-1; perhaps TRBD1 as D (6 bases). The CDR3 has 14 amino acids. The V gene lost 3 bases and the J gene lost 1 base, with 8 bases spanning the gap. CDR1 SGHNT and CDR2 YYREEE come from the germline V gene (reference sequence). CDR3 DNA: TGTGCCAGCAGCTCACAGGGATCCTACAATGAGCAGTTCTTC. Protein sequence: CASSSQGSYNEQFF.

About this clone itself: Other DNA sequences in this specimen translate into the identical CDR3. This rearrangement joins TRBV2 to TRBJ2-2, with D hard to call. CDR1 and CDR2 from the germline V gene are SNHLY and FYNNEI. This CDR3 is 11 amino acids long. Trimming shortened V by 7 bases and J by 4 bases, and 4 bases separated the two germline ends. CDR3 in amino acids: CASTGTGELFF. CDR3 sequence (DNA): TGTGCCAGCACGGGCACCGGGGAGCTGTTTTTT.

This clone has a single count. V and J are TRBV5-1 and TRBJ2-1, with 8 nucleotides matching TRBD1. The CDR3 covers 14 residues. CDR1 and CDR2 from the germline V gene are SGHRS and YFSETQ. V was pared by 4 bases and J by 2 bases, with 2 bases of the junction left unmatched. CDR3 sequence (DNA): TGCGCCAGCAGCGGGGGACAGGCCTACAATGAGCAGTTCTTC. Translating it yields CASSGGQAYNEQFF.

This clone showed up just once. V usage is TRBV28 and J usage is TRBJ2-7; 8 bases map to TRBD1. Germline-derived CDR1 and CDR2 are MDHEN and SYDVKM. The CDR3 consists of 15 residues. With 5 bases clipped from V and 2 bases from J, the junction kept 8 bases outside the gene matches. In DNA form, the CDR3 reads TGTGCCAGCAGTCCTGGACAGGGACCACCCTACGAGCAGTACTTC. Its protein product is CASSPGQGPPYEQYF.